The 25 T cell receptor beta chains given below trace back to one sample, sequenced in a study of CD8 T cells in Susac syndrome. After extraction with the RNeasy kit, about 0.5 to 1 ug of the RNA was reverse transcribed using random hexamers. A single record per CDR3 protein comes from TCRdb applying MiXCR to the immunoSEQ multiplex PCR reads. The sample contains approximately 120,000 distinct CDR3 sequences, around 94% of which appear only once. Specimen: CD4+ T cells from PBMCs. Source of these receptors: a human donor in good health.

The chain has TRBV3-1 and TRBJ2-2; 10 bases agree with TRBD2. This CDR3 contains 17 residues. Germline V gene lookup returns CDR1 LGHDT and CDR2 YNNKEL (reference sequence). Trimming removed 2 bases from V and 2 bases from J; junction bases left unmatched: 5. CDR3 coding DNA: TGTGCCAGCAGCCAACTCGGGACTAGCGATAACACCGGGGAGCTGTTTTTT. Translated, it gives CASSQLGTSDNTGELFF.

This chain connects TRBV3-1 to TRBJ1-1, with D unclear. Per germline, CDR1 LGHDT and CDR2 YNNKEL (reference sequence). Trimming stripped 1 base from V and 11 bases from J, with 14 bases between. The CDR3 consists of 13 residues. The CDR3 is CASSQGLSLSAFF. CDR3 bases: TGTGCCAGCAGCCAAGGTCTGAGTTTGAGTGCTTTCTTT.

The V call is TRBV5-1, the J call TRBJ2-7; 9 bases align to TRBD2. Looked up from germline, CDR1 is SGHRS and CDR2 is YFSETQ. V shed 7 bases, J shed 5 bases, and the junction held 10 bases outside the gene matches. The CDR3 has 14 residues. CDR3 in DNA: TGCGCCAGCCGACATAGCGGGAGTCGGAACGAGCAGTACTTC. Translation gives CASRHSGSRNEQYF. Variable domain in full (rest from reference TRBV5-1 and TRBJ2-7): KAGVTQTPRYLIKTRGQQVTLSCSPISGHRSVSWYQQTPGQGLQFLFEYFSETQRNKGNFPGRFSGRQFSNSRSEMNVSTLELGDSALYLCASRHSGSRNEQYFGPGTRLTVT.

The CDR3 nucleotides are TGTGCCAGCAGCTTTGGGACAGGGATGACCGGGGAGCTGTTTTTT. This codes for CASSFGTGMTGELFF. J is TRBJ2-2 and V is TRBV7-9, with 9 bases fitting TRBD1. This CDR3 has 15 residues. CDR1 SEHNR and CDR2 FQNEAQ come from the germline V gene (reference sequence). J lost 5 bases, V lost 3 bases, and 4 bases had no gene match. The whole variable domain, filled in from reference TRBV7-9 and TRBJ2-2, reads DTGVSQNPRHKITKRGQNVTFRCDPISEHNRLYWYRQTLGQGPEFLTYFQNEAQLEKSRLLSDRFSAERPKGSFSTLEIQRTEQGDSAMYLCASSFGTGMTGELFFGEGSRLTVL.

The rearrangement uses TRBV3-1 and TRBJ1-1; tentatively, D is TRBD1 (6 bases). CDR3 size: 15 residues. CDR1 is LGHDT and CDR2 is YNNKEL in the germline V gene (reference sequence). V was clipped by 4 bases and J by 5 bases, with 17 bases between them. The CDR3 region is CASSPARLGATEAFF. CDR3 bases: TGTGCCAGCAGCCCCGCGAGGCTGGGGGCTACTGAAGCTTTCTTT.

The chain carries TRBV5-6 and TRBJ1-1, with D possibly matching TRBD1 (6 bases). The CDR3 is 18 residues long. Germline V gene data show CDR1 as SGHDT and CDR2 as YYEEEE. Trimming left V 4 bases short and J 3 bases short, with 25 bases between. The CDR3 sequence is CASSQTMGAGRRYTEAFF. CDR3 nucleotides: TGTGCCAGCAGCCAAACAATGGGGGCGGGCAGGCGCTACACTGAAGCTTTCTTT. The complete variable domain, with remaining parts taken from reference TRBV5-6 and TRBJ1-1, reads DAGVTQSPTHLIKTRGQQVTLRCSPKSGHDTVSWYQQALGQGPQFIFQYYEEEERQRGNFPDRFSGHQFPNYSSELNVNALLLGDSALYLCASSQTMGAGRRYTEAFFGQGTRLTVV.

The CDR3 sequence is CASSSRGTGGPGELFF. As DNA, the CDR3 is TGTGCCAGCAGTTCCCGAGGGACAGGAGGACCCGGGGAGCTGTTTTTT. This sequence joins TRBV12-3 or TRBV12-4 and TRBJ2-2; 8 nucleotides align to TRBD1. The CDR3 length is 16 residues. The V and J ends lost 4 bases and 6 bases, in that order; junction bases with no gene match: 10.

The rearrangement joins TRBV5-1 to TRBJ2-7; D is uncertain. Germline loops: CDR1 SGHRS, CDR2 YFSETQ. The CDR3 has 14 amino acids. Trimming took off 0 bases at V and 7 bases at J, with 14 bases between the two ends. CDR3 sequence: CASSLGHPNGEQYF. DNA of the CDR3: TGCGCCAGCAGCTTGGGACACCCAAACGGGGAGCAGTACTTC.

This chain connects TRBV7-9 to TRBJ1-1; D gene ambiguous. CDR3 size: 15 residues. Germline CDR1 SEHNR, CDR2 FQNEAQ (reference sequence). The ends were cut back, 4 bases at V and 2 bases at J, with 14 bases in the middle. CDR3 protein: CASSSSSGLNTEAFF. The CDR3 region has the DNA TGTGCCAGCAGCTCATCGTCCGGGCTCAACACTGAAGCTTTCTTT. The whole variable domain, filled in from reference TRBV7-9 and TRBJ1-1, reads DTGVSQNPRHKITKRGQNVTFRCDPISEHNRLYWYRQTLGQGPEFLTYFQNEAQLEKSRLLSDRFSAERPKGSFSTLEIQRTEQGDSAMYLCASSSSSGLNTEAFFGQGTRLTVV.

The chain combines TRBV7-2 with TRBJ2-3; TRBD1 is a possible D gene (5 bases). Trimming pared 4 bases from V and 3 bases from J, leaving 11 bases between. The CDR3 runs to 14 residues. In germline, CDR1 is SGHTA, CDR2 FQGNSA. CDR3 sequence: CASSWTKRTDTQYF. The CDR3 coding sequence is TGTGCCAGCAGCTGGACAAAAAGGACAGATACGCAGTATTTT.

V gene TRBV18 combines with J gene TRBJ1-1; no firm D call. The CDR3 has 13 residues. Looked up from germline, CDR1 is KGHSH and CDR2 is LQKENI. Trimming removed 1 base from V and 6 bases from J, with 9 bases in between. This chain's CDR3 is CASSPQREAEAFF. The CDR3 coding sequence is TGTGCCAGCTCACCACAACGAGAGGCTGAAGCTTTCTTT.

This clonotype was seen once. The chain couples TRBV18 to TRBJ2-7, with D possibly being TRBD1 (5 bases). The CDR3 runs to 18 residues. CDR1 KGHSH and CDR2 LQKENI come from the germline V gene. The V end lost 1 base, the J end lost 0 bases, and 19 bases lay between the germline ends. The CDR3 coding sequence is TGTGCCAGCTCACCACTTTCTGCGAGACAGAGAAGCTCCTACGAGCAGTACTTC. This encodes CASSPLSARQRSSYEQYF.

The chain is built from TRBV19 and TRBJ1-1; D is uncertain. The CDR3 consists of 12 residues. Trimming pared 3 bases from V and 3 bases from J, leaving 5 bases between. The V gene's germline CDR1 is LNHDA and CDR2 SQIVND (reference sequence). Here the CDR3 reads CASSMAYTEAFF. CDR3 DNA sequence: TGTGCCAGTAGTATGGCCTACACTGAAGCTTTCTTT.

This clonotype was found once. J is TRBJ1-5 and V is TRBV19, with 7 nucleotides matching TRBD1. The length of the CDR3 is 17 residues. With V trimmed by 4 bases and J by 7 bases, 16 bases remained unmatched. Germline V gives CDR1 LNHDA, CDR2 SQIVND (reference sequence). The DNA for the CDR3 is TGTGCCAGTAGTACCTGGGGAGGGACAGCCGAGAGACAGCCCCAGCATTTT. Residues: CASSTWGGTAERQPQHF.

V and J are TRBV4-3 and TRBJ1-2, with D perhaps TRBD1 (5 bases). V shed 0 bases and J shed 2 bases, with 10 bases lying between them. The CDR3 has 15 residues. Germline-derived CDR1 and CDR2 are LGHNA and YSLEER. In nucleotides, the CDR3 is TGCGCCAGCAGCCAAGAAACGACAGCCAACTATGGCTACACCTTC. This sequence encodes CASSQETTANYGYTF.

The chain is built from TRBV29-1 and TRBJ1-4; D gene ambiguous. V was cut by 5 bases and J by 0 bases, with 13 bases left in between. CDR3 length: 15 residues. The germline CDR1 and CDR2 sequences are SQVTM and ANQGSEA. The CDR3 nucleotides are TGCAGCGTTTCCCTAGACCCATCAACTAATGAAAAACTGTTTTTT. As protein: CSVSLDPSTNEKLFF.

The J gene is TRBJ2-5, the V gene TRBV9, with 11 bases lining up with TRBD2. The germline V gene has CDR1 SGDLS and CDR2 YYNGEE. V lost 2 bases and J lost 2; bases outside the gene matches: 2. The CDR3 runs to 15 residues. CDR3 nucleotides: TGTGCCAGCAGCGTGGGGACTAGCGGACAAGAGACCCAGTACTTC. It translates to CASSVGTSGQETQYF.

The sample holds one count of this clonotype. This chain links TRBV2 with TRBJ2-2; D is unclear. The CDR3 contains 11 residues. V lost 7 bases, J lost 5 bases, and 5 bases lay in between. Germline lookup yields CDR1 SNHLY and CDR2 FYNNEI. The CDR3 sequence: CASTSTGELFF. The CDR3 coding sequence is TGTGCCAGCACTTCTACCGGGGAGCTGTTTTTT.

V gene TRBV24-1 combines with J gene TRBJ2-2; 9 positions match TRBD1. The CDR3 length is 17 residues. Germline trimming cut 3 bases from V and 6 bases from J; bases unmatched to any gene: 10. The germline CDR1 and CDR2 sequences are KGHDR and SFDVKD. As DNA, the CDR3 is TGTGCCACCAGTGATACACAGGGGGCGGGTTTCGCCGGGGAGCTGTTTTTT. Its translation is CATSDTQGAGFAGELFF.

The chain uses TRBV4-1 and TRBJ2-3; no reliable D call. V lost 4 bases and J 6 bases, leaving 11 bases between the germline ends. Germline CDR1 reads MGHRA; CDR2 reads YSYEKL. This CDR3 is 13 amino acids long. The chain's CDR3 is CASSPTPWDTQYF. The CDR3 DNA sequence: TGCGCCAGCAGCCCTACTCCGTGGGATACGCAGTATTTT.

The chain has TRBV19 and TRBJ2-5, with 9 positions matching TRBD1. V lost 5 bases and J lost 2; bases outside the gene matches: 9. Germline assignment: CDR1 LNHDA and CDR2 SQIVND (reference sequence). The CDR3 totals 16 residues. The chain's CDR3 is CASSLDRGRRQETQYF. CDR3 bases: TGTGCCAGTAGTCTGGACAGGGGACGAAGGCAAGAGACCCAGTACTTC.

The chain has TRBV2 and TRBJ2-7, with D perhaps being TRBD1 or TRBD2 (6 bases each). Trimming removed 8 bases from V and 4 bases from J, with 18 bases in between. The V gene's germline CDR1 is SNHLY and CDR2 FYNNEI. The CDR3 is made up of 14 amino acids. The CDR3 DNA is TGTGCCAGCGGAGGACGGGGGCCGCTTTACGAGCAGTACTTC. Residues: CASGGRGPLYEQYF. Full variable domain (rest looked up from reference TRBV2 and TRBJ2-7): EPEVTQTPSHQVTQMGQEVILRCVPISNHLYFYWYRQILGQKVEFLVSFYNNEISEKSEIFDDQFSVERPDGSNFTLKIRSTKLEDSAMYFCASGGRGPLYEQYFGPGTRLTVT.

This clonotype was seen only a few times. The J gene is TRBJ1-1, the V gene TRBV5-1; maybe TRBD1 (6 bases). V was trimmed by 5 bases and J by 0 bases, leaving 8 bases between them. Germline V gene sequence: CDR1 SGHRS, CDR2 YFSETQ. This CDR3 contains 13 residues. CDR3 residues: CASRDSMNTEAFF. CDR3 nucleotides: TGCGCCAGCAGGGACAGCATGAACACTGAAGCTTTCTTT.

The chain carries TRBV7-2 and TRBJ1-1; the D is unclear. The CDR3 is 15 residues long. Germline V gene data show CDR1 as SGHTA and CDR2 as FQGNSA. V lost 0 bases and J 1 base, leaving 9 bases between the germline ends. This CDR3 reads CASSLAGRQNTEAFF. In nucleotides, the CDR3 is TGTGCCAGCAGCTTAGCGGGGAGACAGAACACTGAAGCTTTCTTT.

The chain recombines TRBV4-3 with TRBJ2-4; 10 bases are a match to TRBD2. The germline V gene has CDR1 LGHNA and CDR2 YSLEER. The V gene end was trimmed by 3 bases and the J gene end by 3 bases; junction bases not matched to a gene: 5. CDR3 length: 16 residues. This chain's CDR3 is CASSHGLAEDKNIQYF. Written as DNA, the CDR3 is TGCGCCAGCAGCCACGGACTAGCGGAGGACAAAAACATTCAGTACTTC.